The clone carrying this T cell receptor beta chain has only one observation. The table came from immunoSEQ multiplex PCR; TCRdb's copy has only in-frame clones and leaves some out. The table records over 60,000 clones, about 85% of them present only once. The entry originates in a study of blood T cell repertoires in COVID-19. The CDR3 has 16 amino acids. V shed 8 bases and J 8 bases; nucleotides not matched to a gene: 14. Looked up from germline, CDR1 is MNHNY and CDR2 is SVGAGI (reference sequence). The sequence derives from an elderly woman with active or convalescent COVID-19. The chain is built from TRBV6-6 and TRBJ1-3; TRBD1 matches 11 bases. Sequenced input: peripheral blood. This CDR3 reads CASSRSDRGLGHTIYF. The CDR3 DNA reads TGTGCCAGCTCGCGGTCGGACAGGGGGCTAGGTCACACCATATATTTT.